The clone carrying this T cell receptor (beta chain) was picked up a small number of times. The sample holds other DNA sequences that translate to the same CDR3. CDR3 length equals 15 residues. Trimming took 3 bases from V and 0 from J; bases not matched to a gene: 0. Germline V gene data show CDR1 as SGHTA and CDR2 as FQGNSA. The record originates from a study of blood T cell repertoires in COVID-19. Study-level background: The cDNA or gDNA used as material had been derived from T cells, B-cell-depleted T cells, or PBMCs.

In the original processing: Estimated nucleated cell counts came from reference gene primer amplification. The repertoire was sequenced with immunoSEQ multiplex PCR; TCRdb's copy has only in-frame clones and lacks some. V, J and clone size are those of that table, while D and trimming were read from the DNA. The sample lists tens of thousands of clones; under 85% were seen once. This sequence was found in a woman aged 80 or over with acute or convalescent COVID-19. The rearrangement uses TRBV7-2 and TRBJ2-2, with TRBD1 identical over 8 bases. Sequenced input: peripheral blood. The CDR3 DNA reads TGTGCCAGCAGCTTGACAGGGGCGAACACCGGGGAGCTGTTTTTT. This gives the protein CASSLTGANTGELFF.